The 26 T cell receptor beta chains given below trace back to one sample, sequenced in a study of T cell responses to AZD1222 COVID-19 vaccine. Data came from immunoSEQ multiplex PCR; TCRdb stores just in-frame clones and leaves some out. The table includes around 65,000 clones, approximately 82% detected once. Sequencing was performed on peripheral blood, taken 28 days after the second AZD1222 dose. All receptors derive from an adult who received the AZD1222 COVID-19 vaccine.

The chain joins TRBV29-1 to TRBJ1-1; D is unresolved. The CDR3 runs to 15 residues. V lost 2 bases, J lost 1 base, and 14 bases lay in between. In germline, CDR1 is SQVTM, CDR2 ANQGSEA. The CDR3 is CSVEPEDRGNTEAFF. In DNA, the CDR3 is TGCAGCGTTGAACCCGAAGACCGGGGGAACACTGAAGCTTTCTTT.

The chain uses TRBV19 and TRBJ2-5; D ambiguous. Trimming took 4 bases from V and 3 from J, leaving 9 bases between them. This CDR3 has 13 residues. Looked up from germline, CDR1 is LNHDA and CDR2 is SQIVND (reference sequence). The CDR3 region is CASSTWEEETQYF. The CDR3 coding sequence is TGTGCCAGTAGTACCTGGGAAGAAGAGACCCAGTACTTC.

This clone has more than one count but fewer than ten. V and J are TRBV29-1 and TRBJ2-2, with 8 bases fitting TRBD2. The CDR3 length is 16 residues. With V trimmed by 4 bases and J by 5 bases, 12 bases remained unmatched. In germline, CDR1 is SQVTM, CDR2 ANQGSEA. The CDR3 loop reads CSVVLTAGEGTGELFF. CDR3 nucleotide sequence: TGCAGCGTTGTACTAACAGCGGGAGAGGGGACCGGGGAGCTGTTTTTT.

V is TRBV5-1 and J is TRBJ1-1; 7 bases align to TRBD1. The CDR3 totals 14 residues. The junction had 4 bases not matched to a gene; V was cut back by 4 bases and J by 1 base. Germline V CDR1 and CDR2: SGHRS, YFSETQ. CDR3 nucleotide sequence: TGCGCCAGCAGCCCCGGGACAGCGAACACTGAAGCTTTCTTT. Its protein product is CASSPGTANTEAFF.

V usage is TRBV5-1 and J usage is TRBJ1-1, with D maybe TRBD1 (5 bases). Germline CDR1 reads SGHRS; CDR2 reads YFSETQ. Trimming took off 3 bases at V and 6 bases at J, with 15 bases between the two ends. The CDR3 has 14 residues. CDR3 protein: CASSSRSQVSEAFF. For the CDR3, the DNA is TGCGCCAGCAGCTCAAGATCACAGGTCTCTGAAGCTTTCTTT.

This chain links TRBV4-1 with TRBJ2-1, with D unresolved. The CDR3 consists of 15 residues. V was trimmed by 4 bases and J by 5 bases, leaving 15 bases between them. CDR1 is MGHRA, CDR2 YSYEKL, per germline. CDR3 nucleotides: TGCGCCAGCAGCCGCGAAGGATTAGCACACAATGAGCAGTTCTTC. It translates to CASSREGLAHNEQFF.

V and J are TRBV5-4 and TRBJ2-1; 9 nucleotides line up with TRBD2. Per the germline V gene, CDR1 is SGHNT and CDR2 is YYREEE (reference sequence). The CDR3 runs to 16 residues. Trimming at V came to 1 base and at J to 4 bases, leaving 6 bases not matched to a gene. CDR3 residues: CASSLLVTSGYNEQFF. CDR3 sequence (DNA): TGTGCCAGCAGCTTGTTAGTGACTAGCGGTTACAATGAGCAGTTCTTC.

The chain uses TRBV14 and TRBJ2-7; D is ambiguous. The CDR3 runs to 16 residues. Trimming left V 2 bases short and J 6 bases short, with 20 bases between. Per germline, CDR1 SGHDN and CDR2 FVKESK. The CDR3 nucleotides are TGTGCCAGCAGCCAACTGGAGACTGGGCGGTGGAGCGAGCAGTACTTC. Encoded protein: CASSQLETGRWSEQYF.

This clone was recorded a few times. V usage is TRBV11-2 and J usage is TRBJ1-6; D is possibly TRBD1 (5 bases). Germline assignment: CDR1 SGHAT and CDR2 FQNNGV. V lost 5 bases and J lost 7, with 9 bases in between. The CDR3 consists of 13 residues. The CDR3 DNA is TGTGCCAGCAGCGTGACAGAGAATTCACCCCTCCACTTT. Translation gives CASSVTENSPLHF.

The CDR3 DNA reads TGTGCTAGTGGTTACTCTGGACAGGGGGTAGGTGGGGCCAACGTCCTGACTTTC. Its translation: CASGYSGQGVGGANVLTF. The gene calls are TRBV12-5 and TRBJ2-6; 10 positions agree with TRBD1. Trimming removed 4 bases from V and 3 bases from J; junction bases left unmatched: 9. CDR3 length: 18 residues. Germline V gene lookup returns CDR1 LGHNT and CDR2 FRNRAP.

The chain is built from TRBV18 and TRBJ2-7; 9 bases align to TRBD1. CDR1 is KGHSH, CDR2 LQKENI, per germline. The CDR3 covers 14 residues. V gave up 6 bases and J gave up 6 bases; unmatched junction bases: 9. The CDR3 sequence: CASSTLGQGPEQYF. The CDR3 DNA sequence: TGTGCCAGCTCTACCCTGGGACAGGGCCCCGAGCAGTACTTC.

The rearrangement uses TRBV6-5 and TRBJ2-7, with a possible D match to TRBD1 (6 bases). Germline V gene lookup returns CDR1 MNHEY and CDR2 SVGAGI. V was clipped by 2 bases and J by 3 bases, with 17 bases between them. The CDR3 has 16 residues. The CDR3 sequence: CASSYQTGGTVYEQYF. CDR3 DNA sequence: TGTGCCAGCAGTTACCAGACAGGCGGCACCGTCTACGAGCAGTACTTC.

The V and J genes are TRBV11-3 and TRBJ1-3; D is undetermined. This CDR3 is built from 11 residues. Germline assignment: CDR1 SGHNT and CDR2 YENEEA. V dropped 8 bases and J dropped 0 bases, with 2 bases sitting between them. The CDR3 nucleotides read TGTGCCAGCGGCTCTGGAAACACCATATATTTT. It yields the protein CASGSGNTIYF.

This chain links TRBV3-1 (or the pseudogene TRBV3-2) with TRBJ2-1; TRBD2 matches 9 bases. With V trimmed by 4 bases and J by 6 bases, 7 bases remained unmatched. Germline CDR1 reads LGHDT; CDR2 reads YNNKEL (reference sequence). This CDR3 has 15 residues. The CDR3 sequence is CASSLRTSAGNEQFF. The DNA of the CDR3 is TGTGCCAGCAGCCTCCGGACTAGCGCCGGCAATGAGCAGTTCTTC.

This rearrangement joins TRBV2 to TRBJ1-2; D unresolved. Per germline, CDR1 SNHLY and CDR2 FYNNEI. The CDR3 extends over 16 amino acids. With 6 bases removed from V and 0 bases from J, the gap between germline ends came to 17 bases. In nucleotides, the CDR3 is TGTGCCAGCAGCGCCTCACTACCGTTGTCTAACTATGGCTACACCTTC. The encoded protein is CASSASLPLSNYGYTF. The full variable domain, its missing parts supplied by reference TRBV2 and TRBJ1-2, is EPEVTQTPSHQVTQMGQEVILRCVPISNHLYFYWYRQILGQKVEFLVSFYNNEISEKSEIFDDQFSVERPDGSNFTLKIRSTKLEDSAMYFCASSASLPLSNYGYTFGSGTRLTVV.

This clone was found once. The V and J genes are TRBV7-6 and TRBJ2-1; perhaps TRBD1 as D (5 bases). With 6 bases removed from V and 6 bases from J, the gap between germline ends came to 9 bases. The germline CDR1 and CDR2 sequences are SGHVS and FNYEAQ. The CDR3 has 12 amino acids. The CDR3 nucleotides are TGTGCCAGCAGAAGTGACAGCAATGAGCAGTTCTTC. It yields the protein CASRSDSNEQFF.

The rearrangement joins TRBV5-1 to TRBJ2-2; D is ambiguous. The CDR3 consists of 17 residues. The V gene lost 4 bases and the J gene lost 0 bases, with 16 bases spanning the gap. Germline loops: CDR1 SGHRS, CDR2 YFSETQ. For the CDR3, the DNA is TGCGCCAGCAGCCAAGCGTCGAACGGAGCGAACACCGGGGAGCTGTTTTTT. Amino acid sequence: CASSQASNGANTGELFF.

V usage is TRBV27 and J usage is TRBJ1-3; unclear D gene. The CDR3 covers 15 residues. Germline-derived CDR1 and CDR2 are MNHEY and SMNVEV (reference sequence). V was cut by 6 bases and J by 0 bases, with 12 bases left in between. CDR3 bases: TGTGCCAGCAGGATTACGCGGGACTCTGGAAACACCATATATTTT. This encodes CASRITRDSGNTIYF.

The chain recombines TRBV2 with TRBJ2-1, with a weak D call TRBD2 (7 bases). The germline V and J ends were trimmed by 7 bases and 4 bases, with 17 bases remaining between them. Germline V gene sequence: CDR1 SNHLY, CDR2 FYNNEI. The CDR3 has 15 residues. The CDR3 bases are TGTGCCAGCATGGTGGGGGCCGGGGGGTACAATGAGCAGTTCTTC. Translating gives CASMVGAGGYNEQFF.

The CDR3 is CASGPQGNEQFF. The DNA for the CDR3 is TGTGCTAGTGGTCCCCAGGGTAATGAGCAGTTCTTC. The rearrangement uses TRBV12-5 and TRBJ2-1; possible D gene TRBD1, 5 bases. The germline CDR1 and CDR2 sequences are LGHNT and FRNRAP. Trimming took off 5 bases at V and 7 bases at J, with 9 bases between the two ends. The CDR3 has 12 residues.

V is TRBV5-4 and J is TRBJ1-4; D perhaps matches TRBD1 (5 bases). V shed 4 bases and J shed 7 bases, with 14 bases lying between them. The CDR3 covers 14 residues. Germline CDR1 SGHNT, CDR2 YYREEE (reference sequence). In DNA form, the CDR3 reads TGTGCCAGCAGCCTGCAGGGAGCAATTGAAAAACTGTTTTTT. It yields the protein CASSLQGAIEKLFF. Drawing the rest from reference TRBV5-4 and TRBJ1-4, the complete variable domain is ETGVTQSPTHLIKTRGQQVTLRCSSQSGHNTVSWYQQALGQGPQFIFQYYREEENGRGNFPPRFSGLQFPNYSSELNVNALELDDSALYLCASSLQGAIEKLFFGSGTQLSVL.

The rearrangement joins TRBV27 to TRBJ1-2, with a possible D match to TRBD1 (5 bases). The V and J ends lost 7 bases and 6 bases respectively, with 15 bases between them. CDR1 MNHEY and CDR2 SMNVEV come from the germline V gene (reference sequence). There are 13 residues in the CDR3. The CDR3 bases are TGTGCCAGCACCAATACCCAGGGCCATGGCTACACCTTC. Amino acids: CASTNTQGHGYTF.

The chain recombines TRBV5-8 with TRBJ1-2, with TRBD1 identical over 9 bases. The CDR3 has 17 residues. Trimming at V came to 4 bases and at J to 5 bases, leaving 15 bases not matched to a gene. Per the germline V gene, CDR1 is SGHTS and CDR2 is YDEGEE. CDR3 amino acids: CASSPRPGTGFEYGYTF. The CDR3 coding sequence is TGTGCCAGCAGCCCCCGGCCTGGGACAGGGTTTGAATATGGCTACACCTTC.

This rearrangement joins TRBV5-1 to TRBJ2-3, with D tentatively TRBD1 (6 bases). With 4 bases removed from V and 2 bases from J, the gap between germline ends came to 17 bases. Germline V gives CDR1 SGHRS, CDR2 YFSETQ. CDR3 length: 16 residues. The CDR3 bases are TGCGCCAGCAGCCCGGATTTGGTGGGACACACAGATACGCAGTATTTT. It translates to CASSPDLVGHTDTQYF.

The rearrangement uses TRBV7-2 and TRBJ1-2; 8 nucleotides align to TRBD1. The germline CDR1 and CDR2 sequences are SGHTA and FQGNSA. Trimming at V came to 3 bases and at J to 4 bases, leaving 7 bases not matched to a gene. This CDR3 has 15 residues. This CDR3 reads CASSLARGPGYGYTF. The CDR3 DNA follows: TGTGCCAGCAGCTTGGCCAGGGGGCCAGGCTATGGCTACACCTTC.

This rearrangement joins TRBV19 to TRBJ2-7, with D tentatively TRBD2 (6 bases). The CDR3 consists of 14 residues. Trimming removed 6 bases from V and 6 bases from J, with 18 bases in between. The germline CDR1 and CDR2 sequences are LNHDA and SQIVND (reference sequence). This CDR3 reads CASSPRGTPGEQYF. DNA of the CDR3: TGTGCCAGTAGCCCTCGGGGGACCCCGGGCGAGCAGTACTTC.